The sequence of this T cell receptor beta chain was determined in a study of blood T cells in healthy people across ages. Background on the study: Template switching recovered approximately one barcoded beta molecule for every two T cells.

General study findings and limits: Reliance upon unsorted PBMCs precluded definitive naive versus antigen-experienced comparison. Both naive CD4+ cell counts and diversity were greater in long-lived donors than in aged donors.

V dropped 8 bases and J dropped 5; count of bases not matched to a gene: 2. CDR1 is SGDLS and CDR2 is YYNGEE in the germline V gene. The CDR3 is made up of 13 amino acids. It was with a sample-barcoded 5' primer and a J-beta primer mix that a second PCR of about 7 to 12 cycles was run. TCRdb passed the 5' RACE reads through MiXCR, listing each CDR3 protein once. The top ten hold 0.75% of the sample, which has under 1,100,000 distinct CDR3 sequences, less than 25% seen once. This clonotype was seen more than once but under ten times. Its target is unknown. The sample also formed part of further work on T cells of mothers and their children. That work adds: Nine systemically healthy Caucasian donors: three mothers, six children.

The specimen sequenced was blood. The J gene is TRBJ2-3, the V gene TRBV9; the match to TRBD2 covers 13 bases. This sequence originates from a girl aged 2-10 years in good health. CDR3 protein: CASTSGGEDTQYF. CDR3 bases: TGTGCCAGTACTAGCGGGGGGGAAGATACGCAGTATTTT.